These 20 T cell receptor beta chains share one sample of origin, sequenced in a study of T cell responses to AZD1222 COVID-19 vaccine. TCRdb's table, derived via immunoSEQ multiplex PCR, lists solely in-frame clones and lacks some. Altogether about 150,000 clones are present, 92% being singletons, with the ten largest covering less than 4.5%. The sample in question was peripheral blood, obtained on day 0 of AZD1222 vaccination. The receptors here all came from an adult in good health.

The chain combines TRBV7-2 with TRBJ1-2; no firm D call. Germline V CDR1 and CDR2: SGHTA, FQGNSA. The V end was cut by 5 bases, the J end by 8 bases, with 21 bases between. The CDR3 runs to 15 residues. CDR3 nucleotide sequence: TGTGCCAGCAGCCTGTGGGCAGGCCTCGAGGAGGGCTACACCTTC. This codes for CASSLWAGLEEGYTF.

The rearrangement joins TRBV14 to TRBJ1-1, with a tentative D call TRBD1 (6 bases). This CDR3 region has 16 residues. Germline CDR1 reads SGHDN; CDR2 reads FVKESK. The ends were cut back, 4 bases at V and 0 bases at J, with 15 bases in the middle. CDR3 bases: TGTGCCAGCAGCCTAATTCGGGGGGCTATGAACACTGAAGCTTTCTTT. Translation: CASSLIRGAMNTEAFF.

This rearrangement joins TRBV6-1 to TRBJ1-2, with D perhaps TRBD1 (6 bases). Trimming took 2 bases from V and 7 from J, leaving 14 bases between them. There are 14 residues in the CDR3. Germline CDR1 is MNHNS and CDR2 is SASEGT. The CDR3 DNA reads as TGTGCCAGCAGTGAACTCGGGGGGCTAGGTGGCTACACCTTC. It is translated as CASSELGGLGGYTF.

The V gene is TRBV27, the J gene TRBJ2-1; D not certain. The germline V gene has CDR1 MNHEY and CDR2 SMNVEV (reference sequence). V lost 2 bases, J lost 5 bases, and 7 bases lay in between. CDR3 length: 13 amino acids. In DNA form, the CDR3 reads TGTGCCAGCAGTTTACAGAGAAACAATGAGCAGTTCTTC. Its translation is CASSLQRNNEQFF.

The V and J genes are TRBV9 and TRBJ2-3, with D unclear. This CDR3 is 14 amino acids long. V shed 2 bases and J shed 0 bases, with 7 bases lying between them. CDR1 is SGDLS and CDR2 is YYNGEE in the germline V gene. In DNA, the CDR3 is TGTGCCAGCAGCGTTTCCGGGAGCACAGATACGCAGTATTTT. Translating gives CASSVSGSTDTQYF.

The V and J genes are TRBV15 and TRBJ2-2; D call uncertain. Trimming left V 1 base short and J 6 bases short, with 6 bases between. This CDR3 is built from 13 residues. CDR1 and CDR2 from the germline V gene are LNHNV and YYDKDF (reference sequence). For the CDR3, the DNA is TGTGCCACCAGCAGAGGTGGTCCCGGGGAGCTGTTTTTT. Encoded protein: CATSRGGPGELFF. The variable domain in full, completed from reference TRBV15 and TRBJ2-2, reads DAMVIQNPRYQVTQFGKPVTLSCSQTLNHNVMYWYQQKSSQAPKLLFHYYDKDFNNEADTPDNFQSRRPNTSFCFLDIRSPGLGDTAMYLCATSRGGPGELFFGEGSRLTVL.

The V and J genes are TRBV7-9 and TRBJ1-1, with D possibly matching TRBD1 (5 bases). This CDR3 has 13 amino acids. Germline V gives CDR1 SEHNR, CDR2 FQNEAQ (reference sequence). V gave up 5 bases and J gave up 10 bases, with 17 bases separating them. The CDR3 protein is CASSQSWGETAFF. The CDR3 bases are TGTGCCAGCAGCCAGAGTTGGGGGGAAACAGCTTTCTTT.

Written as DNA, the CDR3 is TGTGCCAGTAGCCCTGAGCTAATTGGCGAGCAGTACTTC. Its protein is CASSPELIGEQYF. The chain uses TRBV19 and TRBJ2-7, with unresolved D. V was shortened by 6 bases and J by 6 bases, with 15 bases between the two germline ends. The CDR3 totals 13 residues. Germline V gives CDR1 LNHDA, CDR2 SQIVND (reference sequence). Full variable domain (remainder filled in from reference TRBV19 and TRBJ2-7): DGGITQSPKYLFRKEGQNVTLSCEQNLNHDAMYWYRQDPGQGLRLIYYSQIVNDFQKGDIAEGYSVSREKKESFPLTVTSAQKNPTAFYLCASSPELIGEQYFGPGTRLTVT.

The J gene is TRBJ1-4, the V gene TRBV25-1, with a possible D match to TRBD1 (6 bases). Germline-derived CDR1 and CDR2 are MGHDK and SYGVNS. This CDR3 has 13 residues. The V end was cut by 4 bases, the J end by 13 bases, with 16 bases between. The CDR3 sequence: CASSGTAVGRLFF. DNA of the CDR3: TGTGCCAGCAGTGGGACAGCAGTGGGGAGACTGTTTTTT.

Here the CDR3 DNA reads TGTGCCAGCAGTTACCCGGGACTTGAGCAGTTCTTC. Translated: CASSYPGLEQFF. J is TRBJ2-1 and V is TRBV27, with a weak D call TRBD2 (6 bases). The germline gives CDR1 MNHEY, CDR2 SMNVEV (reference sequence). The length of the CDR3 is 12 residues. V was trimmed by 4 bases and J by 9 bases, leaving 10 bases between them.

This clone was observed a few times. This chain links TRBV7-9 with TRBJ2-5, with D uncertain. Germline V CDR1 and CDR2: SEHNR, FQNEAQ (reference sequence). The CDR3 runs 14 residues. V was pared by 1 base and J by 2 bases, with 8 bases between. For the CDR3, the DNA is TGTGCCAGCAGCTTAGTACCGACTCAAGAGACCCAGTACTTC. The encoded protein is CASSLVPTQETQYF.

The CDR3 nucleotides are TGTGCCAGTAGTAATTCCGGTTGGGGCGAGCAGTACTTC. This encodes CASSNSGWGEQYF. The rearrangement links TRBV19 to TRBJ2-7; D unresolved. V lost 4 bases to trimming and J lost 6 bases, with 13 bases between them. This CDR3 is 13 amino acids long. Germline CDR1 reads LNHDA; CDR2 reads SQIVND (reference sequence).

The V gene is TRBV30, the J gene TRBJ1-2; D perhaps matches TRBD1 (5 bases). From germline, CDR1 is GTSNPN and CDR2 SVGIG (reference sequence). This CDR3 has 12 residues. V lost 3 bases, J lost 5 bases, and 10 bases lay in between. Here the CDR3 reads CAWRDITYGYTF. DNA of the CDR3: TGTGCCTGGAGGGACATTACATATGGCTACACCTTC.

This chain joins TRBV28 and TRBJ2-1, with unresolved D. The germline V gene has CDR1 MDHEN and CDR2 SYDVKM. Trimming pared 2 bases from V and 4 bases from J, leaving 6 bases between. This CDR3 has 13 amino acids. As DNA, the CDR3 is TGTGCCAGCAGTTTAGGACCATACAATGAGCAGTTCTTC. Protein product: CASSLGPYNEQFF.

This chain connects TRBV12-5 to TRBJ1-1, with 7 positions matching TRBD1. Germline V gene sequence: CDR1 LGHNT, CDR2 FRNRAP. The CDR3 is made up of 10 amino acids. Written as DNA, the CDR3 is TGTGGCTCCAGGGGGACTGAAGCTTTCTTT. Translation gives CGSRGTEAFF.

V is TRBV7-2 and J is TRBJ2-3; D is possibly TRBD1 (5 bases). Germline V CDR1 and CDR2: SGHTA, FQGNSA. This CDR3 has 16 amino acids. Trimming removed 1 base at V and 1 base at J, with 12 bases between. CDR3 region: CASSLGSTVGTDTQYF. DNA of the CDR3: TGTGCCAGCAGCTTAGGATCGACAGTGGGCACAGATACGCAGTATTTT.

The genes are TRBV27 and TRBJ2-3, with 7 bases matching TRBD2. Unmatched junction bases numbered 18, after V lost 2 bases and J lost 1 base. The CDR3 totals 20 residues. Germline V gives CDR1 MNHEY, CDR2 SMNVEV (reference sequence). The CDR3 DNA sequence: TGTGCCAGCAGTTTAAGAAGGGATCGGAGGGCTAGCGGAGGCACAGATACGCAGTATTTT. The encoded protein is CASSLRRDRRASGGTDTQYF.

CDR3 loop: CASSERSGTEAFF. In nucleotides, the CDR3 is TGCGCCAGCAGTGAAAGGTCAGGCACTGAAGCTTTCTTT. This chain connects TRBV10-1 to TRBJ1-1; D unresolved. The CDR3 contains 13 residues. CDR1 is WNHNN and CDR2 is SYGVQD in the germline V gene (reference sequence). Trimming shortened V by 3 bases and J by 4 bases, and 9 bases separated the two germline ends.

This rearrangement joins TRBV4-1 to TRBJ1-1; D is unclear. V lost 0 bases and J lost 7, with 12 bases in between. Per the germline V gene, CDR1 is MGHRA and CDR2 is YSYEKL. The CDR3 sequence is 14 residues long. CDR3 coding DNA: TGCGCCAGCAGCCAAGATCCTCGGGCAGATGAAGCTTTCTTT. It is translated as CASSQDPRADEAFF.

The V call is TRBV28, the J call TRBJ2-7; D assignment may be TRBD1 or TRBD2 (5 bases each). The CDR3 loop spans 15 amino acids. Trimming pared 9 bases from V and 3 bases from J, leaving 21 bases between. From germline, CDR1 is MDHEN and CDR2 SYDVKM. CDR3 in amino acids: CASTSLPGPVYEQYF. The CDR3 nucleotides read TGTGCCAGTACCTCCCTTCCGGGACCTGTCTACGAGCAGTACTTC.